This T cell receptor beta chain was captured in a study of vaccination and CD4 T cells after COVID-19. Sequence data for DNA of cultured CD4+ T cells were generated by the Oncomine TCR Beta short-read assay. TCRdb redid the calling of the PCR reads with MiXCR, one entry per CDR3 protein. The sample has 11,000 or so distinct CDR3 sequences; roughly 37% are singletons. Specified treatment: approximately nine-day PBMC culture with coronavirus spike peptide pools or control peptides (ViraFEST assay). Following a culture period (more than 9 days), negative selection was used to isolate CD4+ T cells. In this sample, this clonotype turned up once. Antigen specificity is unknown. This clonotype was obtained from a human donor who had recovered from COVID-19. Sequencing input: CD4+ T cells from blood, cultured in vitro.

DNA for the CDR3: TGCAGTGCCCAACCCGGGGGAGTAACAGATACGCAGTATTTT. It codes for CSAQPGGVTDTQYF. The chain couples TRBV20-1 to TRBJ2-3, with a weak D call TRBD2 (6 bases). Germline values: CDR1 DFQATT, CDR2 SNEGSKA (reference sequence). The CDR3 is 14 amino acids. Trimming took 6 bases from V and 3 from J, leaving 16 bases between them.